This entry lists 12 T cell receptor beta chains sequenced from one sample in a study of T cell responses to AZD1222 COVID-19 vaccine. The table came from immunoSEQ multiplex PCR; TCRdb's copy has only in-frame clones and leaves some out. The profile covers approximately 99,000 clones, with approximately 93% appearing a single time and about 8.3% taken by the ten largest. The sequencing used peripheral blood, collected 28 days after the second AZD1222 dose. Source of these receptors: an adult who received the AZD1222 COVID-19 vaccine.

The rearrangement joins TRBV19 to TRBJ2-2, with D perhaps assigned TRBD1 or TRBD2 (6 bases each). V lost 5 bases, J lost 8 bases, and 18 bases lay in between. This CDR3 region has 15 residues. CDR1 LNHDA and CDR2 SQIVND come from the germline V gene (reference sequence). The CDR3 here is CASSSPGGRTGELFF. For the CDR3, the DNA is TGTGCCAGTAGTTCACCCGGGGGCCGGACAGGGGAGCTGTTTTTT.

The chain joins TRBV11-2 to TRBJ2-1; the D is unclear. Germline V CDR1 and CDR2: SGHAT, FQNNGV. The CDR3 totals 13 residues. Trimming stripped 3 bases from V and 15 bases from J, with 18 bases between. CDR3 nucleotides: TGTGCCAGCAGCTTTGGTTTGGACCGCATGGGGTTCTTC. It yields the protein CASSFGLDRMGFF.

This chain uses TRBV24-1 with TRBJ1-1, with TRBD1 as a possible D gene (5 bases). Germline CDR1 reads KGHDR; CDR2 reads SFDVKD. V shed 0 bases and J shed 11 bases, with 15 bases lying between them. The length of the CDR3 is 14 residues. As DNA, the CDR3 is TGTGCCACCAGTGATTTGGACAGACCCTGGGGCGCTTTCTTT. Its translation: CATSDLDRPWGAFF.

This clone has only a few counts. CDR3 amino acids: CASRPLTSSNEQFF. CDR3 DNA sequence: TGCGCCAGCAGACCACTGACTAGTTCCAATGAGCAGTTCTTC. The genes are TRBV5-1 and TRBJ2-1; TRBD2 is a possible D gene (6 bases). V lost 5 bases, J lost 6 bases, and 15 bases lay in between. Germline V gives CDR1 SGHRS, CDR2 YFSETQ. This CDR3 is built from 14 residues.

This clone was observed a handful of times. The CDR3 loop is CASSDKRERSYEQYF. CDR3 nucleotides: TGTGCCAGCAGCGACAAGCGGGAGAGGTCCTACGAGCAGTACTTC. The chain employs TRBV9 and TRBJ2-7; 8 nucleotides align to TRBD2. Per germline, CDR1 SGDLS and CDR2 YYNGEE. V lost 3 bases, J lost 1 base, and 6 bases stayed unmatched. The CDR3 extends over 15 amino acids.

The chain employs TRBV19 and TRBJ1-6, with unresolved D. V was shortened by 7 bases and J by 0 bases, with 7 bases between the two germline ends. The CDR3 is 14 amino acids. Per the germline V gene, CDR1 is LNHDA and CDR2 is SQIVND (reference sequence). The CDR3 reads CASKMSSYNSPLHF. CDR3 sequence (DNA): TGTGCCAGTAAGATGAGCTCCTATAATTCACCCCTCCACTTT. The full variable domain, with the rest looked up from reference TRBV19 and TRBJ1-6, is DGGITQSPKYLFRKEGQNVTLSCEQNLNHDAMYWYRQDPGQGLRLIYYSQIVNDFQKGDIAEGYSVSREKKESFPLTVTSAQKNPTAFYLCASKMSSYNSPLHFGNGTRLTVT.

The chain carries TRBV14 and TRBJ2-3; D possibly corresponds to TRBD2 (5 bases). Germline-derived CDR1 and CDR2 are SGHDN and FVKESK. This CDR3 is built from 15 residues. V was trimmed by 2 bases and J by 5 bases, leaving 14 bases between them. Written as DNA, the CDR3 is TGTGCCAGCAGCCAATCAGGCGGTGGGAGAGATACGCAGTATTTT. Translating it yields CASSQSGGGRDTQYF. Variable domain in full (rest from reference TRBV14 and TRBJ2-3): EAGVTQFPSHSVIEKGQTVTLRCDPISGHDNLYWYRRVMGKEIKFLLHFVKESKQDESGMPNNRFLAERTGGTYSTLKVQPAELEDSGVYFCASSQSGGGRDTQYFGPGTRLTVL.

This chain connects TRBV7-9 to TRBJ2-3; D is ambiguous. Germline CDR1 and CDR2: SEHNR and FQNEAQ (reference sequence). The V gene lost 5 bases and the J gene lost 0 bases, with 3 bases spanning the gap. CDR3 length equals 12 residues. CDR3 sequence (DNA): TGTGCCAGCAGCCGTAGCACAGATACGCAGTATTTT. It translates to CASSRSTDTQYF.

This clone was recorded only once. The chain combines TRBV2 with TRBJ2-5; 7 nucleotides match TRBD2. The trim removed 6 bases at V and 2 bases at J, leaving 6 bases unmatched. The CDR3 contains 14 residues. Per the germline V gene, CDR1 is SNHLY and CDR2 is FYNNEI. CDR3 amino acids: CASRSRDYQETQYF. The CDR3 bases are TGTGCCAGCAGGAGCCGGGACTATCAAGAGACCCAGTACTTC.

The chain is built from TRBV20-1 and TRBJ2-1; TRBD1 agrees at 7 bases. V shed 8 bases and J 7 bases; nucleotides not matched to a gene: 2. This CDR3 is built from 10 residues. CDR1 is DFQATT, CDR2 SNEGSKA, per germline (reference sequence). The CDR3 loop reads CSSRGNEQFF. In DNA, the CDR3 is TGCAGTTCCAGGGGGAATGAGCAGTTCTTC.

The chain joins TRBV21-1 to TRBJ1-1. TRBV21-1 is deemed a pseudogene. The CDR3 is 15 residues long. The CDR3 DNA is TGTGCCAGCAGCAAAGGGACGCCTGAGAACACTGAAGCTTTCTTT. It translates to CASSKGTPENTEAFF.

V is TRBV7-2 and J is TRBJ1-1, with 7 bases aligning to TRBD1. This CDR3 is built from 14 residues. The ends lost 2 bases at V and 2 bases at J; junction bases unmatched: 2. Germline V gene sequence: CDR1 SGHTA, CDR2 FQGNSA. In DNA form, the CDR3 reads TGTGCCAGCAGCTTACAGGGGGGTAACACTGAAGCTTTCTTT. Translated: CASSLQGGNTEAFF.